This is a list of T cell receptor beta chains from one sample in a study of post-analysis software for immune sequencing data. MiXCR was run by TCRdb on the PCR reads, yielding one entry per CDR3 protein. The sample has about 770,000 distinct CDR3 sequences, roughly 46% seen once; the top ten hold roughly 4.5%. The sequenced material came from blood. All receptors come from a girl under 18 with multiple sclerosis. Both conserved end residues are part of each CDR3. The D gene is left open where the match is weak. Clone size, where shown, is once, few, many, or a class for clones that have expanded.

V,size,J,D,CDR3,DNA
TRBV9,-,TRBJ2-3,-,CASSVENRGPSTDTQYF,TGTGCCAGCAGCGTAGAGAATAGGGGACCTAGCACAGATACGCAGTATTTT
TRBV29-1,-,TRBJ2-1,TRBD2,CSVEGAAGVIYNEQFF,TGCAGCGTTGAAGGCGCGGCGGGAGTTATCTACAATGAGCAGTTCTTC
TRBV7-2,-,TRBJ2-1,TRBD1,CASSFTGEKGQFF,TGTGCCAGCAGCTTCACAGGGGAAAAGGGGCAGTTCTTC
TRBV7-8,-,TRBJ2-7,-,CASSPPGVGSSYEQYF,TGTGCCAGCAGCCCTCCTGGAGTAGGGAGCTCCTACGAGCAGTACTTC
TRBV20-1,-,TRBJ2-7,-,CSARPRTASSYNEQYF,TGCAGTGCTAGACCAAGGACTGCGAGCTCCTACAATGAGCAGTACTTC
TRBV7-2,few,TRBJ2-5,TRBD2,CASSLLLEAGVKTQYF,TGTGCCAGCAGCTTGTTATTGGAAGCGGGAGTAAAGACCCAGTACTTC
TRBV24-1,few,TRBJ1-5,-,CATSDFPDSNQPQHF,TGTGCCACCAGTGATTTCCCCGATAGCAATCAGCCCCAGCATTTT
TRBV11-2,-,TRBJ2-1,TRBD2,CASSLRVGREDFNEQFF,TGTGCCAGCAGCTTACGGGTCGGACGGGAGGATTTCAATGAGCAGTTCTTC
TRBV6-1,-,TRBJ2-1,TRBD1,CASPGVAGQGRLNEQFF,TGTGCCAGCCCGGGGGTTGCCGGACAGGGAAGGCTCAATGAGCAGTTCTTC
TRBV6-5,-,TRBJ1-2,-,CASAFRVANYGYTF,TGTGCCAGCGCCTTCCGCGTAGCTAACTATGGCTACACCTTC
TRBV20-1,few,TRBJ2-1,TRBD2,CSAPLAGASSYNEQFF,TGCAGTGCCCCCCTAGCGGGGGCGAGCTCCTACAATGAGCAGTTCTTC
TRBV4-2,-,TRBJ2-1,TRBD2,CASSRRGGNEQFF,TGTGCCAGCAGCCGCCGCGGGGGCAATGAGCAGTTCTTC
TRBV15,-,TRBJ1-3,-,CATSRGLGGNTIYF,TGTGCCACCAGCCGAGGATTGGGTGGAAACACCATATATTTT
TRBV4-1,few,TRBJ1-4,-,CASSQEKGLTNEKLFF,TGCGCCAGCAGCCAAGAGAAGGGGCTAACTAATGAAAAACTGTTTTTT
TRBV20-1,few,TRBJ2-7,TRBD2,CSARPPGTSPYEQYF,TGCAGTGCTAGACCCCCCGGGACTAGTCCCTACGAGCAGTACTTC
TRBV7-9,few,TRBJ1-2,-,CASSLLGEGGYTF,TGTGCCAGCAGCTTACTTGGGGAAGGTGGCTACACCTTC
TRBV10-3,-,TRBJ2-7,-,CAISTEDYEQYF,TGTGCCATCAGTACCGAGGACTACGAGCAGTACTTC
TRBV18,-,TRBJ2-3,TRBD2,CASSPGLAGMRDTQYF,TGTGCCAGCTCACCAGGACTAGCGGGAATGAGAGATACGCAGTATTTT
TRBV11-1,few,TRBJ2-3,-,CASSLRHGQTNTDTQYF,TGTGCCAGCAGCTTAAGACACGGACAGACTAACACAGATACGCAGTATTTT
TRBV29-1,many,TRBJ2-1,-,CSVARQEQFF,TGCAGCGTTGCTAGACAAGAGCAGTTCTTC
TRBV7-9,-,TRBJ2-1,-,CASSFGEADEQFF,TGTGCCAGCAGCTTCGGAGAGGCAGATGAGCAGTTCTTC
TRBV20-1,-,TRBJ1-5,-,CSARDDPRSNQPQHF,TGCAGTGCTAGAGATGACCCCCGGAGCAATCAGCCCCAGCATTTT
TRBV6-6,few,TRBJ2-1,-,CASFVQGSSNEQFF,TGTGCCAGCTTTGTTCAGGGGTCGTCCAATGAGCAGTTCTTC
TRBV4-2,-,TRBJ2-5,-,CASSQESGGEETQYF,TGTGCCAGCAGCCAAGAGTCCGGAGGGGAAGAGACCCAGTACTTC
TRBV29-1,few,TRBJ2-1,-,CSVSGRGRGGNEQFF,TGCAGCGTTTCCGGGCGGGGCAGGGGCGGCAATGAGCAGTTCTTC
TRBV6-1,once,TRBJ2-7,-,CASSEGSVAYEQYF,TGTGCCAGCAGTGAAGGTAGCGTGGCCTACGAGCAGTACTTC
TRBV6-5,few,TRBJ1-5,TRBD1,CASSPGTGLNQPQHF,TGTGCCAGCAGCCCCGGGACAGGGCTTAATCAGCCCCAGCATTTT
TRBV15,-,TRBJ2-7,-,CATSRDPGTVSSYEQYF,TGTGCCACCAGCAGAGACCCCGGGACGGTGAGCTCCTACGAGCAGTACTTC
TRBV24-1,-,TRBJ2-1,TRBD2,CATSTWGGNEQFF,TGTGCCACCAGTACCTGGGGGGGTAATGAGCAGTTCTTC
TRBV6-6,few,TRBJ1-2,-,CASRPPERGYTF,TGTGCCAGTAGACCGCCCGAAAGGGGCTACACCTTC
TRBV20-1,-,TRBJ2-1,-,CSARDGGTGLADPQDEQFF,TGCAGTGCTAGAGATGGCGGGACTGGATTAGCGGACCCCCAAGATGAGCAGTTCTTC
TRBV11-3,-,TRBJ1-1,-,CASSLDRGPPEAFF,TGTGCCAGCAGCTTAGATCGAGGGCCCCCTGAAGCTTTCTTT
TRBV28,once,TRBJ2-7,-,CASSSTPGIEQYF,TGTGCCAGCAGTTCCACCCCCGGTATCGAGCAGTACTTC
TRBV5-1,-,TRBJ1-5,TRBD1,CASSLASRGPAYSNQPQHF,TGCGCCAGCAGCTTGGCGAGCAGGGGGCCAGCATATAGCAATCAGCCCCAGCATTTT
TRBV5-6,-,TRBJ2-6,-,CASSPRRHSGANVLTF,TGTGCCAGCAGCCCCCGACGCCACTCTGGGGCCAACGTCCTGACTTTC
TRBV5-1,-,TRBJ2-5,-,CASSLVGGREQYF,TGCGCCAGCAGCTTGGTCGGAGGGAGAGAGCAGTACTTC
TRBV4-3,-,TRBJ2-1,-,CASSQDGPGTYNEQFF,TGCGCCAGCAGCCAAGATGGTCCGGGAACTTACAATGAGCAGTTCTTC
TRBV5-6,few,TRBJ2-7,-,CASSLTRTPYEQYF,TGTGCCAGCAGCTTGACCAGGACTCCCTACGAGCAGTACTTC
TRBV10-3,-,TRBJ1-1,TRBD1,CAIRAGTGTLSTEAFF,TGTGCCATCAGGGCCGGGACAGGGACCTTGAGCACTGAAGCTTTCTTT
TRBV2,few,TRBJ1-2,TRBD1,CASSPRQGIYGYTF,TGTGCCAGCTCCCCCCGACAGGGGATCTACGGCTACACCTTC
TRBV20-1,-,TRBJ2-3,-,CSARIGVLTDTQYF,TGCAGTGCTAGAATCGGGGTCCTCACAGATACGCAGTATTTT
TRBV7-8,-,TRBJ1-4,-,CASSQSYGARGNEKLFF,TGTGCCAGCAGCCAATCTTACGGTGCGCGGGGTAATGAAAAACTGTTTTTT
TRBV18,-,TRBJ2-1,-,CASSRSASSYNEQFF,TGTGCCAGCTCACGTTCAGCCTCCTCCTACAATGAGCAGTTCTTC
TRBV7-2,-,TRBJ2-7,TRBD2,CACSLGTSGRAVGYEQYF,TGTGCCTGCAGCTTAGGGACTAGCGGGAGGGCCGTGGGGTACGAGCAGTACTTC
TRBV4-2,-,TRBJ2-7,-,CASSQDGGEFEQYF,TGTGCCAGCAGCCAAGATGGGGGAGAATTCGAGCAGTACTTC
TRBV11-2,few,TRBJ2-3,-,CASSLDWLRVGTDTQYF,TGTGCCAGCAGCTTAGATTGGTTGCGGGTGGGCACAGATACGCAGTATTTT
TRBV9,-,TRBJ2-1,-,CASRVASGRWFNEQFF,TGTGCCAGCAGGGTAGCATCGGGGAGGTGGTTCAATGAGCAGTTCTTC
TRBV5-1,-,TRBJ2-5,TRBD2,CASSPPSGQETQYF,TGCGCCAGCAGCCCCCCTAGCGGGCAAGAGACCCAGTACTTC
TRBV11-3,-,TRBJ2-5,TRBD2,CASSPGLAGGLFQETQYF,TGTGCCAGCAGCCCGGGACTAGCGGGAGGCCTTTTCCAAGAGACCCAGTACTTC
TRBV20-1,-,TRBJ2-5,TRBD2,CSASRASGTEEQYF,TGCAGTGCTAGCCGGGCTAGCGGGACCGAAGAGCAGTACTTC
TRBV28,-,TRBJ1-2,-,CASSLRSSNYGYTF,TGTGCTAGCAGTTTAAGGAGTTCTAACTATGGCTACACCTTC
TRBV12-3/TRBV12-4,-,TRBJ2-1,-,CASRNPSRGGRSYNEQFF,TGTGCCAGCAGGAATCCCTCCAGGGGGGGAAGATCCTACAATGAGCAGTTCTTC
TRBV7-9,-,TRBJ1-6,TRBD1,CASSSTGAHGSPLHF,TGTGCCAGCAGCTCAACAGGGGCCCATGGTTCACCCCTCCACTTT